These 5 T cell receptor beta chains came from one sample sequenced in a study of tumor and adjacent non-tumor tissue in lung cancer. This sample's RNA came from whole unsorted tissue. TCRbeta libraries were built with three rounds of nested PCR, modified from ARM-PCR. TCRdb reprocessed the multiplex PCR reads with MiXCR, giving one entry per CDR3 protein. The sample shows about 200,000 distinct CDR3 sequences, around 71% of them seen only once. The sample taken for sequencing was lung tumor tissue. Source of these receptors: a man between 60 and 75 years old with non-small cell lung cancer.

CDR3 protein: CASSPDWHGPDTQYF. The DNA of the CDR3 is TGCGCCAGCAGCCCCGATTGGCATGGTCCAGATACGCAGTATTTT. This chain connects TRBV4-3 to TRBJ2-3; no firm D call. The CDR3 covers 15 residues. Trimming stripped 4 bases from V and 4 bases from J, with 15 bases between. In germline, CDR1 is LGHNA, CDR2 YSLEER.

As concerns this clonotype: At one end, the junction sequence differs from germline, possibly due to a read error. The CDR3 sequence: CASSSEAGEYNQQFF. The CDR3 coding sequence is TGTGCCAGCAGCTCCGAGGCGGGGGAGTACAATCAGCAGTTCTTC. The rearrangement uses TRBV11-3 and TRBJ2-1; TRBD2 matches at 7 bases. Germline V lookup: CDR1 SGHNT, CDR2 YENEEA. The CDR3 runs to 15 residues.

As concerns this clonotype: With a much larger clone just one base away, this may be a read error. The chain uses TRBV12-3 or TRBV12-4 and TRBJ1-6; a possible D gene is TRBD1 (5 bases). Trimming cost V 4 bases and J 7 bases, with 11 bases left between them. The CDR3 is 14 residues long. CDR3 DNA: TGTGCCAGCAGTTCCCATGGGGGGAATTCACCCCTCCACTTT. The encoded protein is CASSSHGGNSPLHF.

This clonotype was seen a single time. A read error may explain this, as a much larger clone is one base away. The chain joins TRBV12-3 or TRBV12-4 to TRBJ1-2; the D is unclear. The V end was cut by 5 bases, the J end by 2 bases, with 6 bases between. The CDR3 extends over 12 amino acids. CDR3 sequence: CASSAKNYGYTF. In nucleotides, the CDR3 is TGTGCCAGCAGTGCAAAGAACTATGGCTACACCTTC.

This clonotype was detected only a few times. J is TRBJ2-2 and V is TRBV20-1; D possibly corresponds to TRBD1 (5 bases). The CDR3 sequence is 14 residues long. Trimming removed 3 bases from V and 2 bases from J, with 10 bases in between. Germline V lookup: CDR1 DFQATT, CDR2 SNEGSKA (reference sequence). CDR3 in DNA: TGCAGTGCTAGCCGACAGATTAACACCGGGGAGCTGTTTTTT. It yields the protein CSASRQINTGELFF.